These 27 T cell receptor beta chains originate from one sample sequenced in a study of T cell repertoires in cytomegalovirus infection. Using its own MiXCR run on the reads, TCRdb lists one record per CDR3 protein. This table has a few hundred thousand distinct CDR3 sequences, around 27% appearing once. The sequenced sample was PBMCs. These receptors were taken from a human donor in good health (CMV status not recorded). Some clones in this sample may be carry-over from other donors' samples.

This chain joins TRBV24-1 and TRBJ2-3; either TRBD1 or TRBD2 may supply D (5 bases each). Per the germline V gene, CDR1 is KGHDR and CDR2 is SFDVKD. Between the trimmed V and J ends, which lost 5 bases and 4 bases, there was a span of 15 bases. The CDR3 is 15 residues long. CDR3 in DNA: TGTGCCACCAGTGTTGGGGGAGAACTCCCAGATACGCAGTATTTT. This codes for CATSVGGELPDTQYF.

This chain joins TRBV24-1 and TRBJ2-5; TRBD2 agrees at 8 bases. The CDR3 sequence is 14 residues long. CDR1 KGHDR and CDR2 SFDVKD come from the germline V gene. The ends lost 5 bases at V and 5 bases at J; junction bases unmatched: 6. The CDR3 nucleotides read TGTGCCACCAGTGGTTCAGCGGGAGACGAGACCCAGTACTTC. Its protein is CATSGSAGDETQYF.

Only a few counts were recorded for this clonotype. The chain is built from TRBV6-2 or TRBV6-3 and TRBJ2-7; 8 bases align to TRBD2. J gave up 2 bases and V 2 bases, and 11 bases lay outside the gene matches. This CDR3 is 17 amino acids long. Per germline, CDR1 MNHEY and CDR2 SVGEGT. In DNA, the CDR3 is TGTGCCAGCAGTTACCCGACGTCCGGGAGGGCTGCCTACGAGCAGTACTTC. It encodes CASSYPTSGRAAYEQYF.

This clonotype was picked up a small number of times. This sequence joins TRBV7-3 and TRBJ2-1, with TRBD2 matching over 8 bases. Germline V gene sequence: CDR1 SGHTA, CDR2 FQGTGA. This CDR3 has 14 amino acids. Losses at the gene ends were 2 bases for V and 8 bases for J; bases not matched to a gene: 5. The CDR3 sequence: CASSLSGRAHEQFF. In DNA, the CDR3 is TGTGCCAGCAGCTTATCCGGGAGGGCCCATGAGCAGTTCTTC.

A few counts support this clonotype. The chain links TRBV20-1 to TRBJ1-2, with D perhaps TRBD1 (6 bases). V was cut by 4 bases and J by 1 base, with 13 bases left in between. In germline, CDR1 is DFQATT, CDR2 SNEGSKA (reference sequence). The CDR3 totals 14 residues. CDR3 residues: CSAIFPGDNYGYTF. In nucleotides, the CDR3 is TGCAGTGCTATATTTCCAGGGGATAACTATGGCTACACCTTC.

This clonotype showed up many times. The chain employs TRBV7-2 and TRBJ2-3; D remains ambiguous. V lost 4 bases, J lost 8 bases, and 7 bases lay in between. This CDR3 is 11 amino acids long. Germline CDR1 SGHTA, CDR2 FQGNSA. The CDR3 region has the DNA TGTGCCAGCAGCTCCTCCACTACGCAGTATTTT. It is translated as CASSSSTTQYF.

The chain joins TRBV5-1 to TRBJ1-1; possibly TRBD1 for D (5 bases). Germline-derived CDR1 and CDR2 are SGHRS and YFSETQ. Trimming removed 2 bases from V and 1 base from J, with 15 bases in between. There are 16 residues in the CDR3. The CDR3 spells CASSFSSGKGNTEAFF. CDR3 nucleotides: TGCGCCAGCAGCTTTTCGTCAGGGAAGGGGAACACTGAAGCTTTCTTT.

This chain connects TRBV29-1 to TRBJ2-5; the D gene is possibly TRBD2 (5 bases). CDR3 size: 13 residues. Germline CDR1 and CDR2: SQVTM and ANQGSEA. V was trimmed by 3 bases and J by 1 base, leaving 9 bases between them. Written as DNA, the CDR3 is TGCAGCGTTGAGAGGGCAGTCCAAGAGACCCAGTACTTC. This encodes CSVERAVQETQYF.

CDR3 amino acids: CASSVRREGSYNEQFF. The CDR3 nucleotides are TGTGCCAGCAGTGTCCGGCGGGAGGGGTCCTACAATGAGCAGTTCTTC. This chain connects TRBV2 to TRBJ2-1; 9 bases map to TRBD2. Germline V gene sequence: CDR1 SNHLY, CDR2 FYNNEI. V trimming: 4 bases; J trimming: 1 base; junction bases outside the gene matches: 5. The CDR3 is 16 amino acids.

This clonotype occurred many times. The chain joins TRBV7-2 to TRBJ2-7, with 8 bases fitting TRBD2. This CDR3 is 13 amino acids long. Germline CDR1 is SGHTA and CDR2 is FQGNSA. Trimming removed 5 bases from V and 6 bases from J; junction bases left unmatched: 6. This CDR3 is CASSPPREGEQYF. Written as DNA, the CDR3 is TGTGCCAGCAGCCCCCCCCGGGAGGGCGAGCAGTACTTC.

This rearrangement joins TRBV15 to TRBJ2-7; possibly TRBD1 or TRBD2 for D (5 bases each). This CDR3 spans 15 amino acids. V was pared by 1 base and J by 0 bases, with 10 bases between. Germline V gives CDR1 LNHNV, CDR2 YYDKDF (reference sequence). The CDR3 spells CATSRGDADSYEQYV. CDR3 DNA: TGTGCCACCAGCAGAGGGGACGCAGACTCCTACGAGCAGTACGTC.

V is TRBV5-4 and J is TRBJ2-7; the match to TRBD2 covers 8 bases. The V and J ends lost 2 bases and 3 bases, in that order; junction bases with no gene match: 4. Looked up from germline, CDR1 is SGHNT and CDR2 is YYREEE (reference sequence). This CDR3 region has 14 residues. This chain's CDR3 is CASSFSGRFYEQYF. The CDR3 bases are TGTGCCAGCAGCTTCAGCGGGAGATTCTACGAGCAGTACTTC.

This chain connects TRBV12-3 or TRBV12-4 to TRBJ1-4; D is perhaps TRBD1 (5 bases). Trimming cost V 10 bases and J 7 bases, with 13 bases left between them. This CDR3 has 12 amino acids. In DNA, the CDR3 is TGTGCCACCGGGGCCCAGGGTGAAAAACTGTTTTTT. Protein product: CATGAQGEKLFF.

The gene calls are TRBV20-1 and TRBJ2-5; D is possibly TRBD2 (5 bases). This CDR3 region has 15 residues. The germline V and J ends were trimmed by 6 bases and 5 bases, with 22 bases remaining between them. Germline CDR1 reads DFQATT; CDR2 reads SNEGSKA (reference sequence). The CDR3 sequence is CSARPGNRGLETQYF. Written as DNA, the CDR3 is TGCAGTGCAAGGCCGGGCAACCGAGGGTTGGAGACCCAGTACTTC.

This clonotype was seen at least ten times. The V gene is TRBV7-2, the J gene TRBJ2-1, with 10 bases identical to TRBD2. The CDR3 length is 20 residues. Germline V gives CDR1 SGHTA, CDR2 FQGNSA. V was clipped by 5 bases and J by 10 bases; unmatched bases: 26. In DNA, the CDR3 is TGTGCCAGCAGCCCCCTACCCCTCCGTAGGGGGGCTAGCGGGAGTCGAGAGCAGTTCTTC. This sequence encodes CASSPLPLRRGASGSREQFF.

This chain joins TRBV7-9 and TRBJ2-1, with D possibly TRBD1 on 6 matching bases. V dropped 4 bases and J dropped 10 bases, with 11 bases sitting between them. The CDR3 covers 12 residues. Germline V gene sequence: CDR1 SEHNR, CDR2 FQNEAQ (reference sequence). The CDR3 region is CASSSTGFEQFF. CDR3 in DNA: TGTGCCAGCAGCTCGACAGGTTTCGAGCAGTTCTTC.

This clonotype was seen a few times. The chain is built from TRBV24-1 and TRBJ2-1; D perhaps matches TRBD2 (6 bases). The CDR3 sequence is 16 residues long. Germline CDR1 reads KGHDR; CDR2 reads SFDVKD. Trimming removed 4 bases from V and 3 bases from J, with 15 bases in between. CDR3 amino acids: CATSDPVREDYNEQFF. In DNA, the CDR3 is TGTGCCACCAGTGACCCCGTTAGGGAGGACTACAATGAGCAGTTCTTC.

J is TRBJ2-5 and V is TRBV7-2; the D gene is possibly TRBD2 (5 bases). The CDR3 is made up of 14 amino acids. The germline CDR1 and CDR2 sequences are SGHTA and FQGNSA. The V end was cut by 0 bases, the J end by 5 bases, with 10 bases between. The chain's CDR3 is CASSLAGERETQYF. The CDR3 nucleotides read TGTGCCAGCAGCTTAGCGGGAGAGCGGGAGACCCAGTACTTC.

This clonotype occurred a few times. CDR3 loop: CASDGLYGTDTQYF. As DNA, the CDR3 is TGTGCCAGCGACGGACTGTACGGCACAGATACGCAGTATTTT. The chain joins TRBV6-2 or TRBV6-3 to TRBJ2-3, with a tentative D call TRBD2 (5 bases). The CDR3 consists of 14 residues. V lost 8 bases to trimming and J lost 1 base, with 13 bases between them. CDR1 and CDR2 from the germline V gene are MNHEY and SVGEGT.

This clonotype was counted only a few times. The CDR3 sequence is CASSLLTTSGKYNEQFF. The CDR3 DNA reads as TGTGCCAGCAGCTTACTGACGACTAGCGGGAAATACAATGAGCAGTTCTTC. This chain uses TRBV7-6 with TRBJ2-1; 11 bases fit TRBD2. This CDR3 region has 17 residues. CDR1 and CDR2 from the germline V gene are SGHVS and FNYEAQ. V lost 2 bases and J lost 4; bases outside the gene matches: 7.

This clonotype was detected a few times. V and J are TRBV7-2 and TRBJ2-1, with 7 positions matching TRBD2. The CDR3 runs 12 residues. The germline gives CDR1 SGHTA, CDR2 FQGNSA. V gave up 5 bases and J gave up 6 bases; unmatched junction bases: 1. DNA for the CDR3: TGTGCCAGCAGCCGGACTAGCAATGAGCAGTTCTTC. The encoded protein is CASSRTSNEQFF.

The chain joins TRBV19 to TRBJ2-5; 11 bases fit TRBD2. The CDR3 is made up of 18 amino acids. V shed 3 bases, J shed 0 bases, and the junction held 9 bases outside the gene matches. Germline lookup yields CDR1 LNHDA and CDR2 SQIVND (reference sequence). The CDR3 DNA sequence: TGTGCCAGTAGTATTTTCGGGACTAGCGGTCCAAACCAAGAGACCCAGTACTTC. It encodes CASSIFGTSGPNQETQYF.

A few counts support this clonotype. The rearrangement uses TRBV20-1 and TRBJ2-7; D uncertain. CDR1 is DFQATT, CDR2 SNEGSKA, per germline (reference sequence). Trimming shortened V by 6 bases and J by 5 bases, and 8 bases separated the two germline ends. This CDR3 contains 10 residues. The CDR3 coding sequence is TGCAGTGCAGCGAGAGACGAGCAGTACTTC. Encoded protein: CSAARDEQYF.

The V gene is TRBV4-3, the J gene TRBJ2-2, with TRBD2 identical over 8 bases. Per germline, CDR1 LGHNA and CDR2 YSLEER. V was clipped by 0 bases and J by 7 bases; unmatched bases: 10. This CDR3 has 17 amino acids. CDR3 bases: TGCGCCAGCAGCCAAGATGTCCCGGGAGGGCCGGTCGGGGAGCTGTTTTTT. Its protein product is CASSQDVPGGPVGELFF.

In DNA form, the CDR3 reads TGCAGCGTTGAAGTTTGGAGGATGAACACTGAAGCTTTCTTT. Protein product: CSVEVWRMNTEAFF. The gene calls are TRBV29-1 and TRBJ1-1; D remains unclear. Germline V gives CDR1 SQVTM, CDR2 ANQGSEA. This CDR3 has 14 amino acids. V lost 1 base, J lost 0 bases, and 9 bases lay in between.

The chain combines TRBV7-9 with TRBJ2-2, with 7 bases lining up with TRBD1. Germline V gene data show CDR1 as SEHNR and CDR2 as FQNEAQ (reference sequence). J lost 7 bases, V lost 6 bases, and 11 bases had no gene match. This CDR3 comprises 15 residues. This CDR3 reads CASSFDRDGGGELFF. In DNA form, the CDR3 reads TGTGCCAGCAGTTTCGACAGGGACGGTGGCGGGGAGCTGTTTTTT.

This clonotype was found many times. V gene TRBV7-2 combines with J gene TRBJ1-1, with a weak D call TRBD1 (5 bases). Deletions cut 3 bases from V and 11 bases from J, with 13 bases between. Per the germline V gene, CDR1 is SGHTA and CDR2 is FQGNSA. The CDR3 totals 12 residues. The DNA of the CDR3 is TGTGCCAGCAGCTTGAGGGGATTTTCCGCTTTCTTT. Translating it yields CASSLRGFSAFF.